This passage covers 26 T cell receptor beta chains from one sample sequenced in a study of blood T cell repertoires in COVID-19 (dated by TCRdb to about 2020). Receptor libraries were prepared by the immunoSEQ multiplex PCR assay. This is the immuneACCESS table as TCRdb keeps it, with only in-frame sequences that have V and J called. A part of the clones is gone; compared with another copy, unresolved V genes explain less than half, and the rest is unexplained. This sample comprises hundreds of thousands of clones, about nine tenths of them detected only once. The top ten clones comprise over 1.1% of the sample. The sample consisted of peripheral blood. Receptor source: a woman in her 30s with active or convalescent COVID-19.

For this clone: Other DNA sequences from this sample encode an identical CDR3 as well. The chain carries TRBV5-1 and TRBJ1-5; D might be TRBD1 (5 bases). The CDR3 runs to 15 residues. CDR1 and CDR2 (germline): SGHRS, YFSETQ. V lost 0 bases, J lost 5 bases, and 12 bases lay in between. CDR3: CASSLGPGGDQPQHF. The CDR3 DNA is TGCGCCAGCAGCTTGGGCCCCGGAGGGGATCAGCCCCAGCATTTT.

As DNA, the CDR3 is TGTGCCAGCAGCGCCCCGGGACAGGGAAACACCATATATTTT. Translated: CASSAPGQGNTIYF. The chain carries TRBV9 and TRBJ1-3; 7 nucleotides line up with TRBD1. Germline V lookup: CDR1 SGDLS, CDR2 YYNGEE. Trimming cost V 3 bases and J 4 bases; bases outside gene matches: 4. The CDR3 sequence is 14 residues long.

The rearrangement links TRBV27 to TRBJ2-7; 7 nucleotides match TRBD1. J was trimmed by 2 bases and V by 4 bases; bases with no gene match: 2. Per germline, CDR1 MNHEY and CDR2 SMNVEV (reference sequence). The CDR3 spans 13 residues. CDR3 DNA: TGTGCCAGCAGTTGGGGACAGACCTACGAGCAGTACTTC. Translating gives CASSWGQTYEQYF.

V usage is TRBV19 and J usage is TRBJ1-1; TRBD1 is a possible D gene (6 bases). The V gene's germline CDR1 is LNHDA and CDR2 SQIVND (reference sequence). CDR3 length: 14 amino acids. Trimming left V 6 bases short and J 4 bases short, with 15 bases between. The CDR3 DNA reads TGTGCCAGTAGATTACAGGGAGAAGCCACTGAAGCTTTCTTT. It translates to CASRLQGEATEAFF.

CDR3 sequence (DNA): TGTGCCAGCAGCTTAAGGACGGGGAACTATGGCTACACCTTC. Translated: CASSLRTGNYGYTF. The chain has TRBV7-9 and TRBJ1-2; D unresolved. CDR1 and CDR2 (germline): SEHNR, FQNEAQ (reference sequence). This CDR3 is 14 amino acids long. Deletions cut 2 bases from V and 2 bases from J, with 9 bases between.

There are a few counts of this clone. The gene calls are TRBV6-4 and TRBJ2-1; D perhaps matches TRBD2 (5 bases). With 7 bases removed from V and 12 bases from J, the gap between germline ends came to 25 bases. The CDR3 length is 15 residues. From germline, CDR1 is MRHNA and CDR2 SNTAGT. The DNA of the CDR3 is TGTGCCAGCACCAAGGATTACCTAATGCCTAGCCCGCAGTTCTTC. Translated: CASTKDYLMPSPQFF.

V gene TRBV6-2 or TRBV6-3 combines with J gene TRBJ1-1, with unresolved D. Germline-derived CDR1 and CDR2 are MNHEY and SVGEGT. The CDR3 is 11 amino acids. Trimming took off 2 bases at V and 11 bases at J, with 9 bases between the two ends. The CDR3 nucleotides are TGTGCCAGCAGTTACACATTCTCGGCTTTCTTT. This encodes CASSYTFSAFF.

The rearrangement uses TRBV6-5 and TRBJ1-1, with D unclear. Germline CDR1 reads MNHEY; CDR2 reads SVGAGI. The germline V and J ends were trimmed by 8 bases and 7 bases, with 20 bases remaining between them. The CDR3 consists of 14 residues. The CDR3 here is CASYGLTKAGEAFF. The CDR3 DNA is TGTGCCAGCTATGGACTCACGAAAGCGGGTGAAGCTTTCTTT.

The gene calls are TRBV4-1 and TRBJ2-5; D is possibly TRBD1 (5 bases). Trimming took 0 bases from V and 1 from J, leaving 9 bases between them. Germline V gene sequence: CDR1 MGHRA, CDR2 YSYEKL. CDR3 length: 15 residues. CDR3 coding DNA: TGCGCCAGCAGCCAAGAGGGGCGGAGCCAAGAGACCCAGTACTTC. Its protein is CASSQEGRSQETQYF.

The chain carries TRBV3-1 (or the pseudogene TRBV3-2) and TRBJ2-3, with a tentative D call TRBD2 (7 bases). CDR1 is LGHDT, CDR2 YNNKEL, per germline (reference sequence). The CDR3 covers 16 residues. With 4 bases removed from V and 4 bases from J, the gap between germline ends came to 18 bases. This chain's CDR3 is CASSPIGGGPADTQYF. CDR3 DNA: TGTGCCAGCAGCCCGATTGGGGGGGGGCCAGCAGATACGCAGTATTTT.

The chain couples TRBV10-2 to TRBJ1-2, with unresolved D. Germline CDR1 WSHSY, CDR2 SAAADI. CDR3 size: 11 residues. With 6 bases removed from V and 9 bases from J, the gap between germline ends came to 11 bases. CDR3 bases: TGCGCCAGCAGCGCGGATTATCGCTACACCTTC. This gives the protein CASSADYRYTF.

This clone was found a few times. The chain couples TRBV6-6 to TRBJ1-2; a possible D gene is TRBD1 (6 bases). This CDR3 is built from 16 residues. The germline V gene has CDR1 MNHNY and CDR2 SVGAGI (reference sequence). Trimming took off 2 bases at V and 0 bases at J, with 13 bases between the two ends. The chain's CDR3 is CASSYGTTTSNYGYTF. In DNA form, the CDR3 reads TGTGCCAGCAGTTACGGGACAACAACCTCTAACTATGGCTACACCTTC.

V usage is TRBV7-9 and J usage is TRBJ2-7; 9 bases line up with TRBD2. The CDR3 spans 16 residues. Germline V lookup: CDR1 SEHNR, CDR2 FQNEAQ (reference sequence). V trimming: 4 bases; J trimming: 2 bases; junction bases outside the gene matches: 9. The CDR3 region has the DNA TGTGCCAGCAGCTCGCTGTTAGCGGGGGACACCTACGAGCAGTACTTC. Translating gives CASSSLLAGDTYEQYF.

The V gene is TRBV10-3, the J gene TRBJ1-5, with 7 bases lining up with TRBD1. Germline V gives CDR1 ENHRY, CDR2 SYGVKD. This CDR3 has 15 amino acids. Trimming at V came to 2 bases and at J to 2 bases, leaving 3 bases not matched to a gene. The CDR3 sequence: CAISEGQEGNQPQHF. CDR3 nucleotides: TGTGCCATCAGTGAGGGACAGGAGGGCAATCAGCCCCAGCATTTT.

The count of this clone is one. The chain combines TRBV9 with TRBJ2-3; D possibly corresponds to TRBD1 (6 bases). V dropped 0 bases and J dropped 9 bases, with 14 bases sitting between them. The V gene's germline CDR1 is SGDLS and CDR2 YYNGEE. This CDR3 region has 14 residues. The CDR3 region is CASSVARDTTTQYF. The CDR3 nucleotides are TGTGCCAGCAGCGTAGCTAGGGACACTACCACGCAGTATTTT. Combining the CDR3 with reference TRBV9 and TRBJ2-3 gives the whole variable domain DSGVTQTPKHLITATGQRVTLRCSPRSGDLSVYWYQQSLDQGLQFLIQYYNGEERAKGNILERFSAQQFPDLHSELNLSSLELGDSALYFCASSVARDTTTQYFGPGTRLTVL.

The chain uses TRBV4-1 and TRBJ2-1; a possible D gene is TRBD1 (6 bases). Germline V CDR1 and CDR2: MGHRA, YSYEKL. This CDR3 comprises 15 residues. Trimming shortened V by 0 bases and J by 6 bases, and 12 bases separated the two germline ends. CDR3 in DNA: TGCGCCAGCAGCCAAGAGGGGGCTCACTTCAATGAGCAGTTCTTC. Protein sequence: CASSQEGAHFNEQFF.

This chain connects TRBV22-1 to TRBJ2-1; no check of the table's D call, TRBD1, against the DNA was made. TRBV22-1 is a pseudogene. This CDR3 spans 17 amino acids. CDR3 bases: TGTCCTGGGAGCGCCTGCTTTCAGGGGGCGCGTTACAATGAGCAGTTCTTC. Translating it yields CPGSACFQGARYNEQFF.

The CDR3 sequence: CASSFGGYTTGELFF. As DNA, the CDR3 is TGTGCCAGCAGCTTTGGGGGCTATACGACCGGGGAGCTGTTTTTT. The chain combines TRBV7-6 with TRBJ2-2, with TRBD1 as a possible D gene (6 bases). CDR1 and CDR2 (germline): SGHVS, FNYEAQ. Trimming removed 3 bases from V and 5 bases from J, with 13 bases in between. The CDR3 sequence is 15 residues long.

Remarks on this clone: The same CDR3 is also encoded by other DNA sequences in this sample. The chain combines TRBV27 with TRBJ2-7, with D maybe TRBD2 (6 bases). The germline gives CDR1 MNHEY, CDR2 SMNVEV (reference sequence). The V end was cut by 4 bases, the J end by 0 bases, with 10 bases between. CDR3 length: 14 residues. CDR3 in amino acids: CASSWDSSSYEQYF. The CDR3 bases are TGTGCCAGCAGTTGGGACTCAAGCTCCTACGAGCAGTACTTC.

This chain uses TRBV3-1 (or the pseudogene TRBV3-2) with TRBJ1-1; D might be TRBD1 (5 bases). The CDR3 is made up of 13 amino acids. V dropped 1 base and J dropped 9 bases, with 12 bases sitting between them. Per germline, CDR1 LGHDT and CDR2 YNNKEL (reference sequence). CDR3 protein: CASSQVTVGKAFF. The CDR3 DNA sequence: TGTGCCAGCAGCCAAGTGACAGTCGGCAAAGCTTTCTTT.

This chain uses TRBV7-9 with TRBJ2-3; 9 nucleotides align to TRBD1. Germline V gives CDR1 SEHNR, CDR2 FQNEAQ (reference sequence). The CDR3 runs to 13 residues. The V segment lost 10 bases and the J segment 5 bases; nucleotides outside the gene matches: 7. The CDR3 loop reads CATEDRGRDTQYF. The CDR3 region has the DNA TGTGCCACCGAGGACAGGGGAAGAGATACGCAGTATTTT.

This rearrangement joins TRBV10-2 to TRBJ2-1, with 7 bases lining up with TRBD2. The CDR3 spans 16 residues. Germline assignment: CDR1 WSHSY and CDR2 SAAADI. The ends lost 3 bases at V and 0 bases at J; junction bases unmatched: 5. CDR3: CASSDWGLSSYNEQFF. The DNA for the CDR3 is TGCGCCAGCAGTGATTGGGGACTAAGCTCCTACAATGAGCAGTTCTTC.

The chain recombines TRBV5-4 with TRBJ2-1, with TRBD2 identical over 8 bases. After removal of 0 bases from V and 3 bases from J, the junction contained 5 bases not matched to a gene. The CDR3 spans 16 residues. The germline CDR1 and CDR2 sequences are SGHNT and YYREEE (reference sequence). CDR3 DNA: TGTGCCAGCAGCTTGGAGTCAGCGGGAGACTACAATGAGCAGTTCTTC. This gives the protein CASSLESAGDYNEQFF.

The genes are TRBV10-3 and TRBJ2-1; TRBD2 aligns across 8 bases. The CDR3 spans 15 residues. V was pared by 0 bases and J by 6 bases, with 4 bases of the junction left unmatched. Germline CDR1 is ENHRY and CDR2 is SYGVKD. The CDR3 nucleotides read TGTGCCATCAGTGAGTCTGGCGGGGGGAGCAATGAGCAGTTCTTC. It is translated as CAISESGGGSNEQFF.

The J gene is TRBJ1-3, the V gene TRBV6-5; no clear D gene. The CDR3 consists of 15 residues. V lost 0 bases and J lost 0, with 6 bases in between. Germline assignment: CDR1 MNHEY and CDR2 SVGAGI. CDR3 DNA sequence: TGTGCCAGCAGTTACTCGGCGGACTCTGGAAACACCATATATTTT. Translated, it gives CASSYSADSGNTIYF.

The table lists this clone with many counts. V is TRBV27 and J is TRBJ1-5, with D possibly being TRBD1 (5 bases). Germline CDR1 MNHEY, CDR2 SMNVEV (reference sequence). The CDR3 runs 13 residues. Trimming pared 5 bases from V and 7 bases from J, leaving 12 bases between. The CDR3 is CASSPEGYQPQHF. The CDR3 nucleotides are TGTGCCAGCAGTCCGGAGGGGTACCAGCCCCAGCATTTT.